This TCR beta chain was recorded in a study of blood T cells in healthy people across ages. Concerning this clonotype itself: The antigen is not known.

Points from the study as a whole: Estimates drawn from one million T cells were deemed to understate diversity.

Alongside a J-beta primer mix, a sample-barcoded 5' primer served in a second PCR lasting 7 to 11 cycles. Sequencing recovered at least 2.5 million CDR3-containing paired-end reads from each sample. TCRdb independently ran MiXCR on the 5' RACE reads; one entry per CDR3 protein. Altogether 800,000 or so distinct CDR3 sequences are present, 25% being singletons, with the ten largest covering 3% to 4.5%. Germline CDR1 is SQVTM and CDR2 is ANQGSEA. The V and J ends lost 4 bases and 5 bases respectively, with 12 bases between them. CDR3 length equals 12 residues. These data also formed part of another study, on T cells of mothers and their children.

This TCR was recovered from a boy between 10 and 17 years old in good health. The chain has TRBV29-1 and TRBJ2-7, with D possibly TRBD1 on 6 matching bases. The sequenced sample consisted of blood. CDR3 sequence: CSVVGRGNEQYF. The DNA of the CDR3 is TGCAGCGTTGTCGGCAGGGGCAACGAGCAGTACTTC.